This TCR beta chain was observed in a study of T cell responses to AZD1222 COVID-19 vaccine. Points from the study as a whole: Increases in Spike-specific TCR breadth and depth were seen after two AZD1222 doses.

Of note for this clone: Antigen specificity is unknown.

Clones were sequenced by immunoSEQ multiplex PCR, and TCRdb holds only the in-frame ones, with some missing. The top ten hold approximately 3.4% of the sample, which has some 200,000 clones, approximately 90% seen once. Germline V gene data show CDR1 as SGHRS and CDR2 as YFSETQ. Trimming pared 2 bases from V and 5 bases from J, leaving 17 bases between. The CDR3 sequence is 15 residues long. The source of this sequence is an adult who received the AZD1222 COVID-19 vaccine. This specimen consisted of peripheral blood, obtained 28 days after the second AZD1222 dose. This chain joins TRBV5-1 and TRBJ2-7; weak D call: TRBD2 (6 bases). The CDR3 loop reads CASSLYSGSGNEQYF. The CDR3 DNA is TGCGCCAGCAGCTTATATAGCGGAAGCGGCAACGAGCAGTACTTC.